Below, 15 T cell receptor beta chains from the same sample are listed, as sequenced in a study of cytomegalovirus exposure and HLA in healthy donors. The PCR contained 60 Vbeta and 13 Jbeta primers. Libraries were prepared by immunoSEQ multiplex PCR; TCRdb keeps only in-frame clonotypes and omits some of them. This repertoire shows approximately 180,000 clones, around four fifths found once; its top ten account for roughly 3.5%. Specimen: PBMCs. The receptors were gathered from a woman in her fifties or sixties in good health and CMV-seropositive.

The genes are TRBV7-9 and TRBJ2-7; 11 bases fit TRBD1. The J segment lost 5 bases and the V segment lost 7 bases, leaving 10 bases of the junction unmatched. CDR3 length: 15 residues. Germline V lookup: CDR1 SEHNR, CDR2 FQNEAQ (reference sequence). The CDR3 nucleotides are TGTGCCAGCAAGAGCACCGGGACAGGGGGAAACGAGCAGTACTTC. Protein product: CASKSTGTGGNEQYF. The full variable domain, rest sourced from reference TRBV7-9 and TRBJ2-7, is DTGVSQNPRHKITKRGQNVTFRCDPISEHNRLYWYRQTLGQGPEFLTYFQNEAQLEKSRLLSDRFSAERPKGSFSTLEIQRTEQGDSAMYLCASKSTGTGGNEQYFGPGTRLTVT.

The gene calls are TRBV6-1 and TRBJ2-1, with TRBD2 matching over 11 bases. V was pared by 6 bases and J by 4 bases, with 5 bases of the junction left unmatched. The CDR3 extends over 15 amino acids. Per germline, CDR1 MNHNS and CDR2 SASEGT. CDR3 residues: CASSVSGRGYNEQFF. Written as DNA, the CDR3 is TGTGCCAGCAGCGTTAGCGGGAGGGGATACAATGAGCAGTTCTTC.

This clone has just a few counts. The V gene is TRBV7-8, the J gene TRBJ2-5; 14 nucleotides line up with TRBD2. V lost 4 bases, J lost 4 bases, and 2 bases stayed unmatched. Germline CDR1 reads SGHVS; CDR2 reads FQNEAQ. The CDR3 extends over 15 amino acids. The CDR3 nucleotides are TGTGCCAGCAGCTCGGGACTAGCGGGAGTAGAGACCCAGTACTTC. It translates to CASSSGLAGVETQYF.

This clone was counted only a few times. V is TRBV28 and J is TRBJ2-7; 9 bases agree with TRBD1. The CDR3 contains 15 residues. The germline CDR1 and CDR2 sequences are MDHEN and SYDVKM. Unmatched junction bases numbered 9, after V lost 4 bases and J lost 5 bases. CDR3 coding DNA: TGTGCCAGCAGTTCACAAACGGGACAGGGAAACGAGCAGTACTTC. Amino acid sequence: CASSSQTGQGNEQYF.

The chain has TRBV2 and TRBJ1-2; perhaps TRBD1 as D (6 bases). Germline CDR1 and CDR2: SNHLY and FYNNEI. This CDR3 region has 13 residues. V shed 7 bases and J shed 5 bases, with 14 bases lying between them. The CDR3 region is CASKTQGRYGYTF. DNA for the CDR3: TGTGCCAGCAAGACACAGGGACGGTATGGCTACACCTTC.

This clone was detected only a few times. This CDR3 fails to terminate in the conserved phenylalanine or tryptophan, so it likely reflects a read error. The CDR3 here is CASSLERRNYGYTL. The CDR3 DNA reads as TGTGCCAGCAGCTTGGAACGGAGAAACTATGGCTACACCCTC. J is TRBJ1-2 and V is TRBV5-4; the D is unclear. Germline loops: CDR1 SGHNT, CDR2 YYREEE (reference sequence). This CDR3 spans 14 amino acids. The V and J ends lost 0 bases and 2 bases respectively, with 8 bases between them.

The genes are TRBV6-5 and TRBJ1-5; possible D gene TRBD1, 5 bases. The CDR3 runs 14 residues. Germline CDR1 and CDR2: MNHEY and SVGAGI. Trimming stripped 6 bases from V and 5 bases from J, with 14 bases between. CDR3 in DNA: TGTGCCAGCAGGTCGTCAGGGCAACATCAGCCCCAGCATTTT. Residues: CASRSSGQHQPQHF.

This chain connects TRBV25-1 to TRBJ2-5, with 9 bases matching TRBD2. The CDR3 spans 18 residues. The germline V gene encodes CDR1 MGHDK and CDR2 SYGVNS. J was trimmed by 3 bases and V by 8 bases; bases with no gene match: 19. This CDR3 is CASAPGGPQAGGKETQYF. CDR3 DNA: TGTGCCAGCGCGCCTGGAGGGCCCCAGGCGGGAGGGAAAGAGACCCAGTACTTC.

The rearrangement links TRBV28 to TRBJ2-3, with 7 bases fitting TRBD2. The trim removed 4 bases at V and 2 bases at J, leaving 6 bases unmatched. The CDR3 contains 15 residues. CDR1 and CDR2 from the germline V gene are MDHEN and SYDVKM. As DNA, the CDR3 is TGTGCCAGCAGTTGGGGGGGTATCCTCACAGATACGCAGTATTTT. Amino acids: CASSWGGILTDTQYF.

The V gene is TRBV2, the J gene TRBJ2-5; TRBD2 aligns across 8 bases. Germline assignment: CDR1 SNHLY and CDR2 FYNNEI. The CDR3 covers 14 residues. Trimming took 7 bases from V and 5 from J; bases not matched to a gene: 9. The CDR3 here is CASIEGGGPETQYF. CDR3 DNA: TGTGCCAGCATTGAGGGCGGGGGGCCGGAGACCCAGTACTTC.

This chain joins TRBV18 and TRBJ2-5; 9 nucleotides agree with TRBD1. CDR1 and CDR2 from the germline V gene are KGHSH and LQKENI. V lost 4 bases to trimming and J lost 5 bases; unmatched junction nucleotides: 8. CDR3 length: 15 amino acids. The CDR3 is CASSRRGQGEETQYF. The CDR3, as DNA: TGTGCCAGCTCACGCCGGGGACAGGGTGAGGAGACCCAGTACTTC.

The chain recombines TRBV30 with TRBJ1-1, with D unclear. Germline V gene sequence: CDR1 GTSNPN, CDR2 SVGIG (reference sequence). The V end lost 5 bases, the J end lost 4 bases, and 11 bases lay between the germline ends. The CDR3 consists of 12 residues. The DNA of the CDR3 is TGTGCCTGGTCCGCCCTGAGCACTGAAGCTTTCTTT. The encoded protein is CAWSALSTEAFF. Drawing the rest from reference TRBV30 and TRBJ1-1, the complete variable domain is SQTIHQWPATLVQPVGSPLSLECTVEGTSNPNLYWYRQAAGRGLQLLFYSVGIGQISSEVPQNLSASRPQDRQFILSSKKLLLSDSGFYLCAWSALSTEAFFGQGTRLTVV.

The V gene is TRBV5-1, the J gene TRBJ2-7; 10 nucleotides match TRBD1. The J segment lost 5 bases and the V segment lost 3 bases, leaving 8 bases of the junction unmatched. The CDR3 runs 15 residues. In germline, CDR1 is SGHRS, CDR2 YFSETQ. The chain's CDR3 is CASSSGQGNPHEQYF. In DNA, the CDR3 is TGCGCCAGCAGCTCGGGACAGGGGAACCCCCACGAGCAGTACTTC.

The chain links TRBV29-1 to TRBJ2-1; 7 bases fit TRBD2. Per germline, CDR1 SQVTM and CDR2 ANQGSEA. J lost 5 bases, V lost 0 bases, and 7 bases had no gene match. The CDR3 covers 15 residues. The CDR3 sequence is CSVEDWLADNNEQFF. The CDR3 coding sequence is TGCAGCGTTGAAGATTGGCTAGCGGATAACAATGAGCAGTTCTTC.

The chain employs TRBV28 and TRBJ2-3; 14 nucleotides agree with TRBD2. Trimming cost V 1 base and J 4 bases; bases outside gene matches: 4. The CDR3 runs 17 residues. Germline V gene lookup returns CDR1 MDHEN and CDR2 SYDVKM. CDR3 sequence reads: CASSLLLTSGGADTQYF. In DNA, the CDR3 is TGTGCCAGCAGTTTATTGTTGACTAGCGGGGGGGCAGATACGCAGTATTTT.